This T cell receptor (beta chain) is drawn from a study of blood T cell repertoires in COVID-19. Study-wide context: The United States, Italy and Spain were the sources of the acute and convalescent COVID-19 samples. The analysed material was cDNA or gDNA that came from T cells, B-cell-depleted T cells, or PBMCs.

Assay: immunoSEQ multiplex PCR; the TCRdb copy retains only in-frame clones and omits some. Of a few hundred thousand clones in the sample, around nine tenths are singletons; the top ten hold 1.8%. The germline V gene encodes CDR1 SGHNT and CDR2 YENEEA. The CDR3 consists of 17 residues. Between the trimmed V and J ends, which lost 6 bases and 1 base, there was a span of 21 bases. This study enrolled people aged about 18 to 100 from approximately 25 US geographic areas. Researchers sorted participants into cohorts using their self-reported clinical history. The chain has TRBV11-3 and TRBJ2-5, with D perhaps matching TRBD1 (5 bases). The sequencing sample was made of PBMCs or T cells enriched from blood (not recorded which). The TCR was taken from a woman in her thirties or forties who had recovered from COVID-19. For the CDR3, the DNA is TGTGCCAGCAGTTTAAGCTTGTCCACAGGTATCCAAGAGACCCAGTACTTC. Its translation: CASSLSLSTGIQETQYF.